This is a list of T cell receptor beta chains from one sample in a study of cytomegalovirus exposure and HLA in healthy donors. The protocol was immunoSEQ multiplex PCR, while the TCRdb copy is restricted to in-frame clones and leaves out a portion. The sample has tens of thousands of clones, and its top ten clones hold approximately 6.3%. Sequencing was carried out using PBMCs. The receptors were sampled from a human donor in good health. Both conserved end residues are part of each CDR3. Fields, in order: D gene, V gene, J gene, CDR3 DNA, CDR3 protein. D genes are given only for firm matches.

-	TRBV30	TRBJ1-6	TGTGCCGGGAGTGTAGGGTGGGCAGGGCAGGCACCCCTCCACTTT	CAGSVGWAGQAPLHF
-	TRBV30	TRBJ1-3	TGTGCCTGGAGTTGGAGTTCTGGAAACACCATATATTTT	CAWSWSSGNTIYF
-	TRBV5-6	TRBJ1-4	TGTGCCAGCAGCTTAGCGGCGGGGAAACTGTTTTTT	CASSLAAGKLFF
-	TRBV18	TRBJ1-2	TGTGCCAGCTCACTTGGGGGGGCTGACTATGGCTACACCTTC	CASSLGGADYGYTF
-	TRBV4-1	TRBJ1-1	TGCGCCAGCAGCCTCCGGCGGGAAAGGAACACTGAAGCTTTCTTT	CASSLRRERNTEAFF
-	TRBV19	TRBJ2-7	TGTGCCAGTAGTTCAGGGGAAGACTACGAGCAGTACTTC	CASSSGEDYEQYF
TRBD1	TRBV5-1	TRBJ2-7	TGCGCCAGCAGCTTGGGACAGGGGGCAAACGAGCAGTCCTTC	CASSLGQGANEQSF
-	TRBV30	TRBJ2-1	TGTGCCTGGAGTCCGCCGGGGGGCCGGTTTGGTGAGCAGTTCTTC	CAWSPPGGRFGEQFF
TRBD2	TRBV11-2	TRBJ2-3	TGTGCCAGCAGCCCGGGGGGGAGAATAGCAATAGATACGCAGTATTTT	CASSPGGRIAIDTQYF
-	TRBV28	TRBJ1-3	TGTGCCAGCAGTTTTAGTTGGGGCAGGATCCACTCTGGAAACACCATATATTTT	CASSFSWGRIHSGNTIYF
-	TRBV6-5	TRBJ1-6	TGTGCCAGCAGTTACGCAGGGTTTAATTCACCCCTCCACTTT	CASSYAGFNSPLHF
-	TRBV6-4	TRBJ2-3	TGTGCCAGCAGTGATTCCGGCACAGATAAGCAGTATTTT	CASSDSGTDKQYF